The 15 T cell receptor beta chains listed next were all sequenced from one sample in a study of T cells in Graves' hyperthyroidism and ophthalmopathy. From RNA transcripts, TCR beta CDR3 regions were amplified. The study used the HTBI primer set for a first-round RT-PCR of the TCR CDR3. TCRdb re-called the multiplex PCR reads with MiXCR, one entry per CDR3 protein. Among hundreds of thousands of distinct CDR3 sequences, around 21% were seen once, and the ten largest hold 30% to 40%. The sample taken for sequencing was blood. All receptors derive from a man aged 25 to 40 with Graves' ophthalmopathy.

CDR3 sequence reads: CASSFSGQSETQYF. CDR3 nucleotide sequence: TGTGCCAGCAGCTTCTCAGGACAGAGTGAGACCCAGTACTTC. This chain links TRBV7-9 with TRBJ2-5, with a possible D match to TRBD1 (6 bases). Germline V gene data show CDR1 as SEHNR and CDR2 as FQNEAQ (reference sequence). This CDR3 is built from 14 residues. Between the trimmed V and J ends, which lost 3 bases and 5 bases, there was a span of 13 bases.

This clonotype was seen ten or more times. The chain couples TRBV5-1 to TRBJ2-7, with 7 bases lining up with TRBD2. Germline loops: CDR1 SGHRS, CDR2 YFSETQ. V trimming: 0 bases; J trimming: 4 bases; junction bases outside the gene matches: 4. CDR3 length: 14 amino acids. CDR3 nucleotide sequence: TGCGCCAGCAGCTTGGGCGGGAGTGGGTACGAGCAGTACTTC. Translation gives CASSLGGSGYEQYF.

The V call is TRBV6-1, the J call TRBJ2-1; the match to TRBD2 covers 8 bases. Trimming removed 3 bases from V and 6 bases from J; junction bases left unmatched: 7. Germline CDR1 and CDR2: MNHNS and SASEGT. This CDR3 region has 15 residues. CDR3 coding DNA: TGTGCCAGCAGTGAGCCGGGACTAGTAGGCAATGAGCAGTTCTTC. Translated, it gives CASSEPGLVGNEQFF.

There are many counts of this clonotype. V and J are TRBV6-1 and TRBJ1-5, with D unresolved. Germline V gene lookup returns CDR1 MNHNS and CDR2 SASEGT. The V gene lost 4 bases and the J gene lost 0 bases, with 13 bases spanning the gap. This CDR3 has 16 amino acids. CDR3 amino acids: CASSGTGSNSNQPQHF. Here the CDR3 DNA reads TGTGCCAGCAGTGGAACGGGCAGTAATAGCAATCAGCCCCAGCATTTT.

This clonotype was seen a few times. The chain recombines TRBV6-1 with TRBJ2-1, with 8 bases matching TRBD2. In germline, CDR1 is MNHNS, CDR2 SASEGT. The CDR3 length is 12 residues. J was trimmed by 12 bases and V by 6 bases; bases with no gene match: 7. The CDR3 sequence is CASSPTSGRQFF. The CDR3 nucleotides read TGTGCCAGCAGCCCCACTAGCGGACGGCAGTTCTTC.

Only a few counts were recorded for this clonotype. V is TRBV7-9 and J is TRBJ2-7; TRBD1 aligns across 10 bases. Germline CDR1 and CDR2: SEHNR and FQNEAQ (reference sequence). Trimming took 1 base from V and 3 from J; bases not matched to a gene: 12. The CDR3 is made up of 18 amino acids. This chain's CDR3 is CASSLGDRGAWWVYEQYF. In nucleotides, the CDR3 is TGTGCCAGCAGCTTAGGGGACAGGGGAGCGTGGTGGGTCTACGAGCAGTACTTC.

The chain recombines TRBV28 with TRBJ2-2; weak D call: TRBD2 (6 bases). Looked up from germline, CDR1 is MDHEN and CDR2 is SYDVKM. This CDR3 region has 15 residues. Trimming pared 1 base from V and 6 bases from J, leaving 12 bases between. In DNA, the CDR3 is TGTGCCAGCAGTTTATCGGCGGGGTTCGCCGGGGAGCTGTTTTTT. Its protein is CASSLSAGFAGELFF.

This clonotype was observed many times. The chain employs TRBV6-1 and TRBJ2-7; 8 positions match TRBD1. V shed 7 bases and J 3 bases; nucleotides not matched to a gene: 8. The CDR3 contains 14 residues. The V gene's germline CDR1 is MNHNS and CDR2 SASEGT. CDR3 loop: CASKSGTGLYEQYF. In nucleotides, the CDR3 is TGTGCCAGCAAATCCGGGACAGGACTCTACGAGCAGTACTTC.

This clonotype occurred many times. The V gene is TRBV5-1, the J gene TRBJ2-7; the match to TRBD2 covers 8 bases. CDR1 is SGHRS, CDR2 YFSETQ, per germline. V was pared by 1 base and J by 3 bases, with 3 bases of the junction left unmatched. The CDR3 is 14 amino acids. CDR3 bases: TGCGCCAGCAGCTTGTTGCGGGAGGACTACGAGCAGTACTTC. This gives the protein CASSLLREDYEQYF.

This rearrangement joins TRBV29-1 to TRBJ1-5, with no clear D. Germline V lookup: CDR1 SQVTM, CDR2 ANQGSEA. CDR3 size: 13 residues. V lost 7 bases and J 6 bases, leaving 16 bases between the germline ends. CDR3: CSAVTGFGQPQHF. The CDR3 bases are TGCAGCGCCGTGACGGGATTTGGTCAGCCCCAGCATTTT.

This clonotype was picked up many times. The chain uses TRBV30 and TRBJ1-5; D gene unclear. CDR3 length: 13 residues. From germline, CDR1 is GTSNPN and CDR2 SVGIG (reference sequence). V lost 1 base and J 9 bases, leaving 13 bases between the germline ends. CDR3 residues: CAWSGTRPGPQHF. CDR3 in DNA: TGTGCCTGGAGTGGTACCAGGCCTGGGCCCCAGCATTTT.

This CDR3 reads CASSSLPLITDTQYF. CDR3 DNA sequence: TGTGCCAGCAGTTCGCTACCCCTGATCACAGATACGCAGTATTTT. The gene calls are TRBV27 and TRBJ2-3; D ambiguous. Trimming cost V 4 bases and J 2 bases, with 13 bases left between them. CDR1 MNHEY and CDR2 SMNVEV come from the germline V gene (reference sequence). The CDR3 covers 15 residues.

This clonotype has only a few counts. This chain joins TRBV20-1 and TRBJ1-4, with D perhaps matching TRBD1 (6 bases). The germline V gene encodes CDR1 DFQATT and CDR2 SNEGSKA (reference sequence). Trimming stripped 1 base from V and 0 bases from J, with 12 bases between. The CDR3 spans 16 residues. CDR3 in DNA: TGCAGTGCTAGAGGGCGACAGGCTGCAACTAATGAAAAACTGTTTTTT. The encoded protein is CSARGRQAATNEKLFF.

This clonotype was counted many times. This CDR3 is CAWSAPTLNTEAFF. CDR3 sequence (DNA): TGTGCCTGGAGTGCGCCGACCTTGAACACTGAAGCTTTCTTT. The V gene is TRBV30, the J gene TRBJ1-1; D uncertain. This CDR3 is 14 amino acids long. Germline V gives CDR1 GTSNPN, CDR2 SVGIG (reference sequence). Deletions cut 1 base from V and 0 bases from J, with 9 bases between.

The table lists this clonotype with many counts. CDR3 bases: TGTGCCAGCATACGGGAGATTAGGTACGAGCAGTACTTC. Translating it yields CASIREIRYEQYF. The rearrangement uses TRBV2 and TRBJ2-7, with a possible D match to TRBD2 (6 bases). Germline V lookup: CDR1 SNHLY, CDR2 FYNNEI. V was cut by 7 bases and J by 4 bases, with 14 bases left in between. The CDR3 is made up of 13 amino acids.